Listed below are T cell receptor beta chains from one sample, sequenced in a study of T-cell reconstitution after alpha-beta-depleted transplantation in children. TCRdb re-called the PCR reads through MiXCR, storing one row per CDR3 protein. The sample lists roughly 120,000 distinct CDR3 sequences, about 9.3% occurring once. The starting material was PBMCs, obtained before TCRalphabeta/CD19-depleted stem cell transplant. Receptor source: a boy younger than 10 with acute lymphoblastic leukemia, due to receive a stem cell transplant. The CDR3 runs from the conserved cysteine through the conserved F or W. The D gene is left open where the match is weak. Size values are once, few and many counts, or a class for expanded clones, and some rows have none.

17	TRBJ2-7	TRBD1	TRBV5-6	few	CASSLHRGRIIGHEQYF	TGTGCCAGCAGCTTGCACAGGGGTCGGATAATAGGGCACGAGCAGTACTTC
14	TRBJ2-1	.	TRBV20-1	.	CSARERLVYNEQFF	TGCAGTGCTAGAGAACGACTAGTCTACAATGAGCAGTTCTTC
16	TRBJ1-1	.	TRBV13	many	CASSLDRVKGNTEAFF	TGTGCCAGCAGCTTAGACCGGGTAAAGGGGAACACTGAAGCTTTCTTT
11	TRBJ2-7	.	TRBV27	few	CASSTGPEQYF	TGTGCCAGCAGTACAGGTCCCGAGCAGTACTTC
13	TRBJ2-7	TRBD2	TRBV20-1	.	CSATRLAEYEQYF	TGCAGTGCCACAAGACTAGCAGAATACGAGCAGTACTTC
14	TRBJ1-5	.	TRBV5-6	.	CASSLDSSNQPQHF	TGTGCCAGCAGCTTGGACAGTAGCAATCAGCCCCAGCATTTT
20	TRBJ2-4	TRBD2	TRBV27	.	CASSLSFLGLDLVGKNIQYF	TGTGCCAGCAGTTTATCGTTTCTTGGACTAGATTTGGTAGGCAAAAACATTCAGTACTTC
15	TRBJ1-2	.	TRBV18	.	CASSPGTAGGNGYTF	TGTGCCAGCTCACCCGGGACGGCGGGGGGTAATGGCTACACCTTC
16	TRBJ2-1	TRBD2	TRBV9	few	CASSATSGSLFNEQFF	TGTGCCAGCAGCGCTACTAGCGGGAGTTTGTTCAATGAGCAGTTCTTC
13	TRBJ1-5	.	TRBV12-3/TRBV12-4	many	CASSLNRVQPQHF	TGTGCCAGCAGTTTAAATCGGGTTCAGCCCCAGCATTTT
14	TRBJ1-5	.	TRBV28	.	CASSPGGFHQPQHF	TGTGCCAGCAGCCCCGGAGGGTTTCATCAGCCCCAGCATTTT
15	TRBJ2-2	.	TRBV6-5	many	CASSTGQPNTGELFF	TGTGCCAGCAGTACTGGACAGCCCAACACCGGGGAGCTGTTTTTT
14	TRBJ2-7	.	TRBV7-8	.	CASSLVQGPYEQYF	TGTGCCAGCAGCTTAGTGCAGGGCCCCTACGAGCAGTACTTC
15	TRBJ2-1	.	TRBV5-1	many	CASSLVGDTHNEQFF	TGCGCCAGCAGCTTGGTGGGGGACACCCACAATGAGCAGTTCTTC
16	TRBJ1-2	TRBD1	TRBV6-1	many	CASSTPGQGSLYGYIF	TGTGCCAGCAGTACACCGGGACAGGGCTCGCTATATGGCTACATCTTC
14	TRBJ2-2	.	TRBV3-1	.	CAFSLYGGTGELFF	TGTGCCTTCAGCCTCTACGGAGGGACCGGGGAGCTGTTTTTT
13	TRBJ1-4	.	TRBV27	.	CASSVRQNEKLFF	TGTGCCAGCAGTGTCAGACAGAATGAAAAACTGTTTTTT
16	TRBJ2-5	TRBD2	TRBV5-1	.	CASSLVPGRVGETQYF	TGCGCCAGCAGCTTGGTCCCCGGGAGGGTTGGTGAGACCCAGTACTTC
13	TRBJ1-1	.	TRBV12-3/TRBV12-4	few	CASIQPARGEAFF	TGTGCCAGCATCCAGCCGGCGAGGGGTGAAGCTTTCTTT
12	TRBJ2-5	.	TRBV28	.	CASRRVSETQYF	TGTGCCAGCAGACGGGTCTCGGAGACCCAGTACTTC
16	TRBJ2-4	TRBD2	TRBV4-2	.	CASSQLLAVAKNIQYF	TGTGCCAGCAGCCAATTACTAGCGGTAGCCAAAAACATTCAGTACTTC
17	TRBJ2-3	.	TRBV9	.	CASSEGGGSGSTDTQYF	TGTGCCAGCAGTGAGGGCGGAGGGAGCGGGAGCACAGATACGCAGTATTTT
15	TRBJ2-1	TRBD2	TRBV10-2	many	CASGDQAGLINEQFF	TGCGCCAGCGGAGACCAAGCGGGACTCATCAATGAGCAGTTCTTC
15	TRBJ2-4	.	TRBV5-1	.	CASSLPAGVKNIQYF	TGCGCCAGCAGCCTACCCGCAGGGGTCAAAAACATTCAGTACTTC
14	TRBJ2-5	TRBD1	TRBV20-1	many	CSVTPRDSPRDQYF	TGCAGTGTCACCCCCCGGGACAGTCCACGGGACCAGTACTTC
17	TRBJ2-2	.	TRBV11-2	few	CASSLDSGTTNTGELFF	TGTGCCAGCAGCTTAGATTCCGGGACAACTAACACCGGGGAGCTGTTTTTT
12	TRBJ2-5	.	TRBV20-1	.	CSARDPPETQYF	TGCAGTGCTAGAGACCCCCCAGAGACCCAGTACTTC
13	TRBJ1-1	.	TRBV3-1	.	CASSQLTGHEAFF	TGTGCCAGCAGCCAACTGACAGGCCATGAAGCTTTCTTT
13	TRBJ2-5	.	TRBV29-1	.	CSVGYSAPQAQYF	TGCAGCGTTGGATACAGCGCGCCCCAGGCCCAGTACTTC
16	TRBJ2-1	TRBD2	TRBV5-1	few	CASSRETSGSHNEQFF	TGCGCCAGCAGCCGAGAGACTAGCGGGAGCCACAATGAGCAGTTCTTC
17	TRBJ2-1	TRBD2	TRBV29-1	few	CSVDAGGRITSYNEQFF	TGCAGCGTTGATGCGGGAGGGCGAATTACATCCTACAATGAGCAGTTCTTC
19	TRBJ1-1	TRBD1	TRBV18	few	CASSRRNQGQNVWTTEAFF	TGTGCCAGCTCACGCCGGAACCAGGGACAGAACGTCTGGACCACTGAAGCTTTCTTT
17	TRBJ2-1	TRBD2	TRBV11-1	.	CASRGVGTSGSRNEQFF	TGTGCCAGCCGAGGCGTTGGGACTAGCGGGAGTAGGAATGAGCAGTTCTTC
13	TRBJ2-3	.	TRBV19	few	CASSIIAADTQYF	TGTGCCAGTAGTATAATTGCGGCAGATACGCAGTATTTT
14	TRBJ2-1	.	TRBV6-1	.	CASSGDSFYNEQFF	TGTGCCAGCAGTGGCGACTCCTTCTACAATGAGCAGTTCTTC
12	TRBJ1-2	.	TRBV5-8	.	CASSRGLPYYTF	TGTGCCAGCAGCCGGGGCCTTCCCTACTACACCTTC
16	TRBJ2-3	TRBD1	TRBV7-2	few	CASSYASGTGADTQYF	TGTGCCAGCAGCTACGCCTCCGGGACAGGGGCAGATACGCAGTATTTT
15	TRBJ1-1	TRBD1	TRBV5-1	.	CASSLAGTANTEAFF	TGCGCCAGCAGCTTGGCCGGGACAGCGAACACTGAAGCTTTCTTT
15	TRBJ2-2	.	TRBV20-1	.	CSARGDRTHTGELFF	TGCAGTGCTAGAGGAGACAGGACCCACACCGGGGAGCTGTTTTTT
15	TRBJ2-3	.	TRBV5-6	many	CASSLPEDRTDTQYF	TGTGCCAGCAGCTTGCCAGAAGACCGCACAGATACGCAGTATTTT
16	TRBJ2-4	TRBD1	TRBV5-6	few	CASSLAAGGGENIQYF	TGTGCCAGCAGCTTGGCGGCAGGGGGCGGGGAAAACATTCAGTACTTC
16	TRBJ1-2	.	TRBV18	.	CASSPVAGPINYGYTF	TGTGCCAGCTCACCAGTGGCAGGACCGATCAACTATGGCTACACCTTC
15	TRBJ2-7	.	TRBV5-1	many	CASSSNPGTSYEQYF	TGCGCCAGCAGCTCGAACCCCGGGACCTCTTACGAGCAGTACTTC
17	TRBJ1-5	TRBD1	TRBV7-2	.	CASSYYHRGSSNQPQHF	TGTGCCAGCAGCTACTATCACAGGGGTTCGAGCAATCAGCCCCAGCATTTT
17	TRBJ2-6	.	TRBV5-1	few	CASSPQGALSGANVLTF	TGCGCCAGCAGCCCTCAGGGTGCCCTCTCTGGGGCCAACGTCCTGACTTTC
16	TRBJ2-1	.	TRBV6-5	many	CASSYSFLKAYNEQFF	TGTGCCAGCAGTTACTCCTTTCTGAAAGCCTACAATGAGCAGTTCTTC
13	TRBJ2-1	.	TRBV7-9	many	CASSLRQYNEQFF	TGTGCCAGCAGCTTGCGACAGTACAATGAGCAGTTCTTC
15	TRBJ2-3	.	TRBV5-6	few	CASSGMQGFTDTQYF	TGTGCCAGCAGCGGGATGCAGGGCTTCACAGATACGCAGTATTTT
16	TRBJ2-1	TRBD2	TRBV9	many	CASSDLAGGPLDEQFF	TGTGCCAGCAGCGACCTAGCGGGAGGGCCTTTGGATGAGCAGTTCTTC
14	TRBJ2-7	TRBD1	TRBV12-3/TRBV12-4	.	CASSLGTGRYEQYF	TGTGCCAGCAGTTTAGGGACAGGGAGGTACGAGCAGTACTTC
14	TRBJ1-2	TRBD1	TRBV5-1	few	CASSLRQGYYGYTF	TGCGCCAGCAGCTTGCGACAGGGTTACTATGGCTACACCTTC
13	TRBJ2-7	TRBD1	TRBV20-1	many	CSAWDRGVYEQYF	TGCAGTGCCTGGGACAGGGGGGTCTACGAGCAGTACTTC
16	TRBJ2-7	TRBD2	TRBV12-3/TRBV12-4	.	CASSELAGGPPYEQYF	TGTGCCAGCAGTGAACTAGCGGGAGGGCCCCCCTACGAGCAGTACTTC
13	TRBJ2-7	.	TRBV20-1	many	CSARDGPTLEQYF	TGCAGTGCTAGAGACGGACCTACGTTGGAGCAGTACTTC
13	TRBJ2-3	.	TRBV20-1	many	CSAHLTSIDTQYF	TGCAGTGCTCACTTGACGAGTATTGATACGCAGTATTTT
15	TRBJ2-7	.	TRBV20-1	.	CSATNPYRVSYEQYF	TGCAGTGCAACGAACCCCTACAGGGTCTCCTACGAGCAGTACTTC
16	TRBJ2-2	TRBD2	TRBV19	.	CASSTGGRGWTGELFF	TGTGCCAGTAGTACGGGCGGGAGAGGATGGACCGGGGAGCTGTTTTTT
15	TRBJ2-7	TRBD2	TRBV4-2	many	CASSPRLAEAYEQYF	TGTGCCAGCAGCCCCCGGCTAGCGGAGGCTTACGAGCAGTACTTC
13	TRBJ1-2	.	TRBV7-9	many	CASSPYRSYGYTF	TGTGCCAGCAGCCCCTACAGGAGCTATGGCTACACCTTC